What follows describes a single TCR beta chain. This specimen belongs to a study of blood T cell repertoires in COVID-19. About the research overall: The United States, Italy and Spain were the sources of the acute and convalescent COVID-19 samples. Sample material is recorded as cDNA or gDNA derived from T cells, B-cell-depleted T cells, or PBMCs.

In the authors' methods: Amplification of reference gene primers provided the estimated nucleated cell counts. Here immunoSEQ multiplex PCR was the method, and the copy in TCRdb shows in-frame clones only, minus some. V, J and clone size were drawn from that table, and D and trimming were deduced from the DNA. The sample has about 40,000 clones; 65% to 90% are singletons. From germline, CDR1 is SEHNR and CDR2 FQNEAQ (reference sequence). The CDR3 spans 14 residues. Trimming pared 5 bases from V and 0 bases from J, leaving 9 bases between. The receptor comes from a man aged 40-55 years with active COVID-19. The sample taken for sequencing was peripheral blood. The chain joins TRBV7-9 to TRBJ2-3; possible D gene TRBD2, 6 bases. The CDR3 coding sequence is TGTGCCAGCAGCCAGGAGGGGAGCACAGATACGCAGTATTTT. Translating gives CASSQEGSTDTQYF.